This T cell receptor beta chain was recovered during a study of shared clonotypes between healthy human individuals. Authors' methods: ImmunoSEQ supplied junction-only sequences lacking quality scores, so filtering was different. Using immunoSEQ multiplex PCR, the repertoire was profiled, and TCRdb retains in-frame clones only, with some absent. V, J and clone size are those of that table, while D and trimming were read from the DNA. This table holds millions of clones, around 90% found once. Donors, without exception, were Caucasian adults residing in Nashville, Tennessee. With 5 bases removed from V and 2 bases from J, the gap between germline ends came to 7 bases. There are 13 residues in the CDR3. Germline CDR1 MDHEN, CDR2 SYDVKM.

This TCR derives from a man aged 18 to 29 in good health. Sequences were obtained from naive CD4+ T cells sorted from blood. The subset is: CD45RA+ positively selected. The chain carries TRBV28 and TRBJ2-4; D call uncertain. CDR3 bases: TGTGCCAGCAGTCTCTCGACCAAAAACATTCAGTACTTC. Its translation is CASSLSTKNIQYF. The entire variable domain, with the rest obtained from reference TRBV28 and TRBJ2-4, is as follows: DVKVTQSSRYLVKRTGEKVFLECVQDMDHENMFWYRQDPGLGLRLIYFSYDVKMKEKGDIPEGYSVSREKKERFSLILESASTNQTSMYLCASSLSTKNIQYFGAGTRLSVL.